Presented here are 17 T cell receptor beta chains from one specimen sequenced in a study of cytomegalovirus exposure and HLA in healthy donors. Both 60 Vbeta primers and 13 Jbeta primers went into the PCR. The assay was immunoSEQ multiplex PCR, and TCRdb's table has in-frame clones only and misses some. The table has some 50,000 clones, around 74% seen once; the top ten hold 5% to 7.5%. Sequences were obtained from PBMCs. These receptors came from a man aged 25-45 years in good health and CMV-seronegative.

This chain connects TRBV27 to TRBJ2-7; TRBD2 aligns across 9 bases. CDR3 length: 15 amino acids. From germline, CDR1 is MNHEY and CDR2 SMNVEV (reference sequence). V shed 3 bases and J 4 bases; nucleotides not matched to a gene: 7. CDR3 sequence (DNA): TGTGCCAGCAGTTTGGGTCTAGCGGGGCCTTACGAGCAGTACTTC. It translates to CASSLGLAGPYEQYF.

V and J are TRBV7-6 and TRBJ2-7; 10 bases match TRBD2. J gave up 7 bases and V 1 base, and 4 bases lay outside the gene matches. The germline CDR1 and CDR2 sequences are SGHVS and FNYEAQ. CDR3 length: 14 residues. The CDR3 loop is CASSLVLAGVEQYF. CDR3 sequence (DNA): TGTGCCAGCAGCTTAGTTCTAGCGGGAGTGGAGCAGTACTTC.

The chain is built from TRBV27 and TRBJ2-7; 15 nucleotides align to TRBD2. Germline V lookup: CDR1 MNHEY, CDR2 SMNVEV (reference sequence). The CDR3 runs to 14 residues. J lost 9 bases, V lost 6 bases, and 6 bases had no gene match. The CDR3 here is CASSRPGLAGGQYF. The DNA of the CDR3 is TGTGCCAGCAGCAGACCGGGACTAGCGGGAGGGCAGTACTTC.

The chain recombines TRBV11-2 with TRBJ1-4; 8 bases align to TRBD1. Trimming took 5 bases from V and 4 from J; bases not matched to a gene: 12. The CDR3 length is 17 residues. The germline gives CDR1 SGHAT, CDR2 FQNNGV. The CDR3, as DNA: TGTGCCAGCAGCGTACGCCACAGACAGGGGTTTAATGAAAAACTGTTTTTT. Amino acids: CASSVRHRQGFNEKLFF.

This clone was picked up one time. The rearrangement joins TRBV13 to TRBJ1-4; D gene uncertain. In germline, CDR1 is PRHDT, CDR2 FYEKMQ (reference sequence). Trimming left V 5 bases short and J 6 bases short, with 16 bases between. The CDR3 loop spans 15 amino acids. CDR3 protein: CASSPPGKRDEKLFF. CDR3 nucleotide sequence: TGTGCCAGCAGCCCCCCGGGGAAACGGGATGAAAAACTGTTTTTT.

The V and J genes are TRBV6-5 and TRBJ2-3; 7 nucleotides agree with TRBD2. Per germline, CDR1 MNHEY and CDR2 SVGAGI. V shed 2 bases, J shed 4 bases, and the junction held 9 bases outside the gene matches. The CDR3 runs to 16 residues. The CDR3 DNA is TGTGCCAGCAGTTACAGCGCGGCGGGAGACGCAGATACGCAGTATTTT. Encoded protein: CASSYSAAGDADTQYF.

CDR3: CASSGGTESNYGYTF. The CDR3 nucleotides are TGTGCCAGCAGTGGGGGGACAGAGTCTAACTATGGCTACACCTTC. This chain connects TRBV6-1 to TRBJ1-2, with 7 bases identical to TRBD1. The CDR3 has 15 amino acids. The germline V gene encodes CDR1 MNHNS and CDR2 SASEGT. The V segment lost 4 bases and the J segment 0 bases; nucleotides outside the gene matches: 5.

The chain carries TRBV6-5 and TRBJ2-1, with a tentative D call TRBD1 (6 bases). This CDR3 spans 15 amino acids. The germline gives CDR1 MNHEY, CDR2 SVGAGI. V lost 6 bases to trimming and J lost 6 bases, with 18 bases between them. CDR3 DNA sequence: TGTGCCAGCAGGCCCACAGGGAGTGTAGGCAATGAGCAGTTCTTC. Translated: CASRPTGSVGNEQFF.

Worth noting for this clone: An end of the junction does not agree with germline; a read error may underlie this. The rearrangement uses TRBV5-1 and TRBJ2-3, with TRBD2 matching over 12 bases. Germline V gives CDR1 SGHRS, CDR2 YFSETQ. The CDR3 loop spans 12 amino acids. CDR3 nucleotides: TGCGCCAGCAGCCAGACTAGCGGGAGTCATCATTTT. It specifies CASSQTSGSHHF.

The CDR3 region has the DNA TGTGCCAGCAGCTTAGATGACCGGGAGGCCCACTACAATGAGCAGTTCTTC. Its translation is CASSLDDREAHYNEQFF. The chain recombines TRBV7-2 with TRBJ2-1; 7 bases line up with TRBD2. Germline assignment: CDR1 SGHTA and CDR2 FQGNSA. The CDR3 covers 17 residues. The V segment lost 1 base and the J segment 3 bases; nucleotides outside the gene matches: 9.

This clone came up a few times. The CDR3 is CASSPSGHTNTEAFF. In DNA, the CDR3 is TGTGCCAGCAGCCCTTCGGGACATACGAACACTGAAGCTTTCTTT. V usage is TRBV7-9 and J usage is TRBJ1-1; tentative D call: TRBD1 (6 bases). This CDR3 is 15 amino acids long. With 5 bases removed from V and 1 base from J, the gap between germline ends came to 14 bases. The germline gives CDR1 SEHNR, CDR2 FQNEAQ (reference sequence).

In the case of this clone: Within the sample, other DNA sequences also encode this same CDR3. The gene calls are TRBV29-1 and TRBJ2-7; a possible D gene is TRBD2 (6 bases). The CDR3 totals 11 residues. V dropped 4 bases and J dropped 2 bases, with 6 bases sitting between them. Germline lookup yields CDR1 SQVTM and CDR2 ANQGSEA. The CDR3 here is CSVGGAYEQYF. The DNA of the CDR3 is TGCAGCGTTGGGGGGGCCTACGAGCAGTACTTC.

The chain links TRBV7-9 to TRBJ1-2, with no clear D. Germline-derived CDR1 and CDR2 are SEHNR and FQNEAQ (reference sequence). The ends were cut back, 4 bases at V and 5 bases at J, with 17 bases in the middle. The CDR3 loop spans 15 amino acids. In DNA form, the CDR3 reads TGTGCCAGCAGCTCAGCATTCGGGAGTCCTTATGGCTACACCTTC. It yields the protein CASSSAFGSPYGYTF.

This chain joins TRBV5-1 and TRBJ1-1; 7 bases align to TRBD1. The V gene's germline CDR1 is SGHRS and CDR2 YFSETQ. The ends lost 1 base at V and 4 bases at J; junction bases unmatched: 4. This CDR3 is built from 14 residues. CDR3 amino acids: CASSLQGVFTEAFF. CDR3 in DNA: TGCGCCAGCAGCTTGCAGGGGGTTTTCACTGAAGCTTTCTTT. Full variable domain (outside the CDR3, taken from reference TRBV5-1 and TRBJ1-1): KAGVTQTPRYLIKTRGQQVTLSCSPISGHRSVSWYQQTPGQGLQFLFEYFSETQRNKGNFPGRFSGRQFSNSRSEMNVSTLELGDSALYLCASSLQGVFTEAFFGQGTRLTVV.

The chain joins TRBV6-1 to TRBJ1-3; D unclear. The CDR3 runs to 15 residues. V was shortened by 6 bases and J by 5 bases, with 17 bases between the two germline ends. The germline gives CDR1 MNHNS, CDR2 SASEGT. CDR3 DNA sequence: TGTGCCAGCAGCTCGTTGGGCACCGCCCGAAACACCATATATTTT. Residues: CASSSLGTARNTIYF.

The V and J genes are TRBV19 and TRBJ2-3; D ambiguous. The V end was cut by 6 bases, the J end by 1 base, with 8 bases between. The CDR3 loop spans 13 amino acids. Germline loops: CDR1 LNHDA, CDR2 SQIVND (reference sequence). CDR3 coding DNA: TGTGCCAGTAGCCGAACAGGCACAGATACGCAGTATTTT. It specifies CASSRTGTDTQYF.

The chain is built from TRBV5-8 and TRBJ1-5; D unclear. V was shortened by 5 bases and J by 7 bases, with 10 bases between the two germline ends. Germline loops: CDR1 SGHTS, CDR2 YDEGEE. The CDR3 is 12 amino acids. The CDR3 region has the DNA TGTGCCAGCAGACCGAGGGTACAGCCCCAGCATTTT. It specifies CASRPRVQPQHF.